Each of the 4 T cell receptor beta chains below was sequenced from the same sample in a study of blood T cell repertoires in COVID-19. TCRdb's table, derived via immunoSEQ multiplex PCR, lists solely in-frame clones and lacks some. Of roughly 240,000 clones listed, around 86% are singletons. Sequences were obtained from peripheral blood. These receptors originate from a woman aged 55-75 years who had recovered from COVID-19.

The V call is TRBV19, the J call TRBJ2-1; a weak D match, TRBD2 (6 bases). The V end lost 8 bases, the J end lost 0 bases, and 8 bases lay between the germline ends. Germline CDR1 and CDR2: LNHDA and SQIVND (reference sequence). CDR3 size: 13 residues. The CDR3 coding sequence is TGTGCCAGTTGCGGGATCTCCTACAATGAGCAGTTCTTC. It encodes CASCGISYNEQFF.

The chain links TRBV6-1 to TRBJ1-3; D not certain. Germline lookup yields CDR1 MNHNS and CDR2 SASEGT. The CDR3 runs 14 residues. With 0 bases removed from V and 4 bases from J, the gap between germline ends came to 7 bases. The CDR3 DNA reads as TGTGCCAGCAGTGAAGCTAACTGGGGAAACACCATATATTTT. Translated: CASSEANWGNTIYF.

This clone was observed once. The chain employs TRBV11-1 and TRBJ1-1, with unresolved D. Germline V CDR1 and CDR2: SGHAT, FQDESV (reference sequence). The CDR3 has 16 residues. Deletions cut 5 bases from V and 1 base from J, with 17 bases between. Here the CDR3 reads CASSTSPAGGNTEAFF. In DNA form, the CDR3 reads TGTGCCAGCAGCACCTCCCCGGCGGGAGGGAACACTGAAGCTTTCTTT.

The chain has TRBV4-2 and TRBJ1-2; possible D gene TRBD1, 6 bases. CDR3 length: 14 amino acids. V lost 0 bases, J lost 8 bases, and 13 bases lay in between. Germline CDR1 and CDR2: LGHNA and YNFKEQ. The CDR3 nucleotides are TGTGCCAGCAGCCAAGATCAACAGGGCAGCGGCTACACCTTC. It codes for CASSQDQQGSGYTF.